The clone carrying this TCR beta chain is categorized as medium-sized. The sample is drawn from a study of T cell repertoires in aging, cancer and after chemotherapy. Peripheral blood genomic DNA, not sorted cells or RNA, was the template. V lost 4 bases and J 9 bases, leaving 8 bases between the germline ends. The CDR3 totals 11 residues. Per germline, CDR1 SGHDT and CDR2 YYEEEE. Multiplex touch-down PCR with TRB-A/B primers amplified rearranged V-D-J TRB sequences. Each CDR3 protein is one row after TCRdb ran MiXCR on the multiplex PCR reads. The sample records about 5,500 distinct CDR3 sequences, around 29% being singletons.

The sequence derives from a human donor in good health. Sequenced material: blood. V gene TRBV5-6 combines with J gene TRBJ2-1; maybe TRBD2 (7 bases). Here the CDR3 reads CASSRGGEQFF. In nucleotides, the CDR3 is TGTGCCAGCAGCAGGGGGGGTGAGCAGTTCTTC.